This record looks at one T cell receptor (beta chain) sequence and its context. The data derive from a study of Ad26.COV2.S vaccination and SARS-CoV-2 variants. Repertoires were generated with immunoSEQ multiplex PCR, while TCRdb's copy carries only in-frame clones and drops some. The sample shows 240,000 or so clones, approximately 88% of them seen only once. Trimming pared 6 bases from V and 2 bases from J, leaving 18 bases between. CDR3 length: 16 amino acids. The V gene's germline CDR1 is MDHEN and CDR2 SYDVKM. Treatment: roughly 18 received Ad26.COV2.S at low or high dose, single or two shots; several received placebo; per-sample allocation not given. Sampling occurred on day 63 after the first vaccine or placebo injection. Boston provided a donor who was an adult aged 18-55 years.

This chain connects TRBV28 to TRBJ2-3, with D uncertain. This TCR was recovered from a person between 18 and 60 years old who received the Ad26.COV2.S COVID-19 vaccine or a placebo. Specimen: peripheral blood, collected in a trial of Ad26.COV2.S vaccine versus placebo. The CDR3 bases are TGTGCCAGCAGACTCGGGCGTGCCGACCACACAGATACGCAGTATTTT. Translation gives CASRLGRADHTDTQYF.